The clone carrying this TCR beta chain has a count of ten or more. Antigen: not known. The sample is drawn from a study of early T cells in non-severe SARS-CoV-2 infection. On the study more broadly: Unsorted whole-blood RNA was sequenced in bulk, leaving chains unpaired.

Study-level points and caveats: Matching results from VDJdb favored anti-spike CD8 responses, leaving private and CD4 specificities undetected.

The TCR library protocol attached unique molecular identifiers to the individual cDNA molecules. Using its own MiXCR run on the 5' RACE reads, TCRdb lists one record per CDR3 protein. The sample carries tens of thousands of distinct CDR3 sequences, 3.5% to 5% recorded once. The sequenced material came from whole blood. The sequence came from an adult who was a healthcare worker with PCR-confirmed SARS-CoV-2 infection or an uninfected control (not recorded which).

The CDR3 spells CASAPGNSPLHF. CDR3 coding DNA: TGTGCCAGCGCCCCAGGGAACTCACCCCTCCACTTT. The V and J genes are TRBV5-6 and TRBJ1-6; TRBD1 is a possible D gene (5 bases). Looked up from germline, CDR1 is SGHDT and CDR2 is YYEEEE. V shed 7 bases and J shed 10 bases, with 12 bases lying between them. The CDR3 runs to 12 residues. The full variable domain, in which reference TRBV5-6 and TRBJ1-6 provide the parts outside the CDR3, is DAGVTQSPTHLIKTRGQQVTLRCSPKSGHDTVSWYQQALGQGPQFIFQYYEEEERQRGNFPDRFSGHQFPNYSSELNVNALLLGDSALYLCASAPGNSPLHFGNGTRLTVT.